The following is a T cell receptor (beta chain) sequence with its context. Its antigen is still unknown. The data stem from a study of cytomegalovirus exposure and HLA in healthy donors. Study-level findings and limits: Follow-up analysis later connected one missense variant in DCLRE1C with trimming of TCR beta V- and J-genes. Reported findings show TCR beta sequences accurately forecast HLA-A and HLA-B alleles in most subjects. Reports described diagnosis of cytomegalovirus status by the classifier as highly specific and sensitive. A further, later analysis showed that HLA-associated TCR beta chains (compared with equally common others) were more clonally expanded.

The PCR used 60 Vbeta and 13 Jbeta primers. Measured with immunoSEQ multiplex PCR; TCRdb has only the in-frame clones, and not every one. This sample has about 140,000 clones, with approximately 68% found just once. Germline assignment: CDR1 SGHDT and CDR2 YYEEEE. The CDR3 contains 16 residues. The V segment lost 2 bases and the J segment 6 bases; nucleotides outside the gene matches: 12. This TCR was recovered from a man aged 60 to 69 in good health and CMV-seronegative. V is TRBV5-6 and J is TRBJ2-7; 9 bases are a match to TRBD2. The sequencing input was PBMCs. CDR3 region: CASSFRGSGRRSEQYF. For the CDR3, the DNA is TGTGCCAGCAGCTTTCGTGGTAGCGGGAGAAGGAGCGAGCAGTACTTC.